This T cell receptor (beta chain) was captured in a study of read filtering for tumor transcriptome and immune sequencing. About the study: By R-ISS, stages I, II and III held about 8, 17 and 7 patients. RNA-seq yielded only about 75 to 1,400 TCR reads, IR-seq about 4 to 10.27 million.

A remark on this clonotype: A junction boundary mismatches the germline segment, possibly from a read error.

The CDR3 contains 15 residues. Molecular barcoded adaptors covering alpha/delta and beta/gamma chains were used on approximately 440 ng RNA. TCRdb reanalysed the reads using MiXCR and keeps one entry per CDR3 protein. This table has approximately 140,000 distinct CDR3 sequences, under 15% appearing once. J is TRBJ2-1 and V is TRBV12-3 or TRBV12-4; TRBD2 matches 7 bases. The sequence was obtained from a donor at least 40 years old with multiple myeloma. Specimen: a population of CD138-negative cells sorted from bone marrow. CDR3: CASSPFPNLAEEQLF. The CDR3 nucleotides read TGTGCCAGCAGTCCCTTCCCCAATCTAGCGGAGGAGCAGCTCTTC.